One sample yielded the 14 T cell receptor beta chains listed below, sequenced in a study of T cells in Graves' hyperthyroidism and ophthalmopathy. TCR beta CDR3 regions were amplified from RNA transcripts. The TCR CDR3 first-round RT-PCR relied on the HTBI primer set. TCRdb re-called the multiplex PCR reads with MiXCR, one entry per CDR3 protein. Here the sample spans some 600,000 distinct CDR3 sequences, about 45% being singletons. Sequenced: peripheral blood or thyroid tissue (not recorded which). The receptor source for this set is a woman aged 18 to 35 with Graves' hyperthyroidism.

Note on this clonotype: A much larger clone differs by one base, so this may be a read error. This chain connects TRBV7-9 to TRBJ2-3; possibly TRBD2 for D (5 bases). The CDR3 consists of 13 residues. The V gene's germline CDR1 is SEHNR and CDR2 FQNEAQ (reference sequence). V was shortened by 6 bases and J by 4 bases, with 11 bases between the two germline ends. The CDR3 loop reads CASSESGADTQYF. DNA for the CDR3: TGTGCCAGCAGTGAGTCCGGGGCAGATACGCAGTATTTT.

This chain links TRBV7-9 with TRBJ1-2; D is possibly TRBD1 (5 bases). V was pared by 8 bases and J by 4 bases, with 17 bases between. This CDR3 has 14 residues. CDR1 is SEHNR and CDR2 is FQNEAQ in the germline V gene (reference sequence). The CDR3 reads CASGDVGPGYGYTF. CDR3 sequence (DNA): TGTGCCAGCGGAGACGTGGGGCCGGGCTATGGCTACACCTTC.

This clonotype was observed a single time. A much more abundant neighbour one base away suggests this may be a read error. The V gene is TRBV2, the J gene TRBJ1-5; tentative D call: TRBD1 (6 bases). The CDR3 spans 14 residues. CDR1 SNHLY and CDR2 FYNNEI come from the germline V gene. The CDR3 is CASSWGTRNQLQHF. In DNA form, the CDR3 reads TGTGCCAGCAGCTGGGGGACAAGGAATCAGCTCCAGCATTTT.

The CDR3 here is CASSLGSEAGELFF. As DNA, the CDR3 is TGTGCCAGCAGCCTAGGGTCGGAGGCCGGGGAGCTGTTTTTT. The rearrangement links TRBV7-9 to TRBJ2-2, with a possible D match to TRBD2 (5 bases). This CDR3 is built from 14 residues. From germline, CDR1 is SEHNR and CDR2 FQNEAQ (reference sequence). The germline V and J ends were trimmed by 5 bases and 6 bases, with 13 bases remaining between them.

The chain combines TRBV7-9 with TRBJ1-4; 8 bases are a match to TRBD1. There are 15 residues in the CDR3. The germline V gene encodes CDR1 SEHNR and CDR2 FQNEAQ (reference sequence). V shed 1 base, J shed 6 bases, and the junction held 4 bases outside the gene matches. The DNA for the CDR3 is TGTGCCAGCAGCTTAGGACAGGGGACAGATGAAAAACTGTTTTTT. Residues: CASSLGQGTDEKLFF.

The V and J genes are TRBV25-1 and TRBJ1-4; D ambiguous. Trimming removed 8 bases from V and 5 bases from J, with 15 bases in between. Per germline, CDR1 MGHDK and CDR2 SYGVNS. The CDR3 loop spans 14 amino acids. CDR3 in amino acids: CASSPSVGNEKLFF. CDR3 nucleotide sequence: TGTGCCAGCTCACCATCGGTAGGGAATGAAAAACTGTTTTTT.

The chain has TRBV29-1 and TRBJ1-2; 9 bases match TRBD1. The V and J ends lost 6 bases and 9 bases, in that order; junction bases with no gene match: 11. Germline CDR1 is SQVTM and CDR2 is ANQGSEA. The CDR3 loop spans 13 amino acids. The CDR3 nucleotides are TGCAGCGTCTCCAGGGTACAGGGGGCGAGCTACACCTTC. Residues: CSVSRVQGASYTF. Full variable domain (rest looked up from reference TRBV29-1 and TRBJ1-2): SAVISQKPSRDICQRGTSLTIQCQVDSQVTMMFWYRQQPGQSLTLIATANQGSEATYESGFVIDKFPISRPNLTFSTLTVSNMSPEDSSIYLCSVSRVQGASYTFGSGTRLTVV.

Turning to this clonotype: No conserved phenylalanine or tryptophan is present at the end of the CDR3, so a read error is the likely explanation. The DNA is left out, because the CDR3 cannot be placed on it with certainty; the CDR3 is given as TCRdb lists it. The chain joins TRBV7-3 to TRBJ2-5. CDR1 is SGHTA and CDR2 is FQGTGA in the germline V gene. The CDR3 is made up of 8 amino acids, end residues included. The CDR3 is CASSQESG.

Here the CDR3 reads CSVPSWGVAETQYF. As DNA, the CDR3 is TGCAGCGTACCCAGCTGGGGGGTTGCCGAGACCCAGTACTTC. The chain is built from TRBV29-1 and TRBJ2-5, with a weak D call TRBD2 (6 bases). The ends were cut back, 6 bases at V and 5 bases at J, with 19 bases in the middle. The V gene's germline CDR1 is SQVTM and CDR2 ANQGSEA. The CDR3 length is 14 residues.

In regard to this clonotype: The junction departs from the called germline gene at one end, perhaps through a read error. The chain uses TRBV5-1 and TRBJ2-5, with D perhaps given as TRBD1 or TRBD2 (5 bases each). The CDR3 has 16 residues. The germline V gene encodes CDR1 SGHRS and CDR2 YFSETQ. The CDR3: CASSLAWAAWGETQYF. The CDR3 DNA sequence: TGTGCCAGCAGCTTGGCCTGGGCGGCCTGGGGGGAGACCCAGTACTTC.

The CDR3 loop is CASSESDVSQETQYF. Written as DNA, the CDR3 is TGTGCCAGCAGTGAATCGGATGTAAGCCAAGAGACCCAGTACTTC. The chain uses TRBV2 and TRBJ2-5; D is unclear. V lost 2 bases to trimming and J lost 1 base, with 11 bases between them. The germline V gene encodes CDR1 SNHLY and CDR2 FYNNEI. The CDR3 spans 15 residues.

As regards this clonotype: A much bigger clone sits one base away, suggesting this may be a read error. The chain recombines TRBV7-8 with TRBJ1-5, with D unclear. This CDR3 region has 10 residues. Trimming stripped 5 bases from V and 9 bases from J, with 5 bases between. Germline CDR1 is SGHVS and CDR2 is FQNEAQ. For the CDR3, the DNA is TGTGCCAGCAGCCCCGGGCCCCAGCATTTT. This translates into CASSPGPQHF.

The genes are TRBV6-1 and TRBJ1-5, with D unclear. The CDR3 loop spans 14 amino acids. Trimming left V 7 bases short and J 5 bases short, with 15 bases between. CDR1 and CDR2 from the germline V gene are MNHNS and SASEGT. The CDR3 protein is CASTPNLEYQPQHF. The CDR3 region has the DNA TGTGCCAGCACTCCCAACCTGGAGTATCAGCCCCAGCATTTT.

The sample holds many counts of this clonotype. The V gene is TRBV2, the J gene TRBJ1-2; 8 bases agree with TRBD1. Germline trimming cut 6 bases from V and 4 bases from J; bases unmatched to any gene: 4. Looked up from germline, CDR1 is SNHLY and CDR2 is FYNNEI. The CDR3 consists of 13 residues. The CDR3 reads CASSGTGVYGYTF. The DNA for the CDR3 is TGTGCCAGCAGCGGGACAGGAGTCTATGGCTACACCTTC. The full variable domain, with the rest looked up from reference TRBV2 and TRBJ1-2, is EPEVTQTPSHQVTQMGQEVILRCVPISNHLYFYWYRQILGQKVEFLVSFYNNEISEKSEIFDDQFSVERPDGSNFTLKIRSTKLEDSAMYFCASSGTGVYGYTFGSGTRLTVV.